This T cell receptor (beta chain) was sequenced in a study of regulatory T cells in long-lasting Graves disease. Documented time point: newly diagnosed GD, antithyroid drugs for less than 3 months. Isolated PBMC RNA provided the starting material for the TCR library. There are 17 residues in the CDR3. Trimming took 4 bases from V and 7 from J; bases not matched to a gene: 14. In germline, CDR1 is MGHRA, CDR2 YSYEKL. The sample holds a few counts of this clonotype. The antigen is unknown. Study conclusions and caveats: The study found persistent patients shared more public clonotypes (more than 2,500) than new patients (approximately 870).

Through Arm-PCR of CDR3 regions and iRepertoire HTBI primers, TCR beta libraries were built. TCRdb recomputed calls from the multiplex PCR reads with MiXCR, one row per CDR3 protein. This sample has about 460,000 distinct CDR3 sequences, with 14% found just once. These data were likewise used in another study, on T cells in Graves' hyperthyroidism and ophthalmopathy. From that study: Hyperthyroidism had been newly diagnosed in patients aged 18 to 65, and its duration was under 2 months.

The receptor's source is a woman in her 50s with Graves disease. The gene calls are TRBV4-1 and TRBJ2-1; 9 bases map to TRBD2. The sample was peripheral blood mononuclear cells (PBMCs), taken at new diagnosis, from a patient treated with antithyroid drugs. The CDR3 DNA follows: TGCGCCAGCAGCCCCCGAATCGCGGGAGGGCCGAGGAATGAGCAGTTCTTC. Translation: CASSPRIAGGPRNEQFF.